Here is one TCR beta chain with its context. Its antigen is not known. The data derive from a study of identical twins. cDNA carried unique molecular identifiers, and a universal primer site was added by template switching. TCRdb reanalysed the 5' RACE reads using MiXCR and keeps one entry per CDR3 protein. The table records more than 1.5 million distinct CDR3 sequences, about 31% of them present only once. This CDR3 region has 13 residues. V shed 6 bases and J shed 3 bases, with 12 bases lying between them. Study-wide results and limits: There is a chance that invariant MAIT and iNKT cells partially muddied zero-insertion analyses.

The chain joins TRBV12-3 or TRBV12-4 to TRBJ2-7; a possible D gene is TRBD2 (5 bases). The sample was cord blood. The source is a newborn girl in good health. The CDR3 loop is CASRRLTDYEQYF. CDR3 DNA sequence: TGTGCCAGCAGACGACTAACGGACTACGAGCAGTACTTC.